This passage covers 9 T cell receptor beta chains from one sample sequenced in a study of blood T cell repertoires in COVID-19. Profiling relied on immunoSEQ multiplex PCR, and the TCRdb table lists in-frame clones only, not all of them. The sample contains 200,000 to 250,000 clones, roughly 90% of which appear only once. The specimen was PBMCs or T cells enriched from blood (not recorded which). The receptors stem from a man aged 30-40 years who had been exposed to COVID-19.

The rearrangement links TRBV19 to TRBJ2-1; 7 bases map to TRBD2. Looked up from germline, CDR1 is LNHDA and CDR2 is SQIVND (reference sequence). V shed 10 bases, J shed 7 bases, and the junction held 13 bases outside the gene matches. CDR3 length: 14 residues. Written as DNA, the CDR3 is TGTGCCACAAGGACGCGGCGGGGGAATAATGAGCAGTTCTTC. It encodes CATRTRRGNNEQFF. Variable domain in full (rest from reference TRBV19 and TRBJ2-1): DGGITQSPKYLFRKEGQNVTLSCEQNLNHDAMYWYRQDPGQGLRLIYYSQIVNDFQKGDIAEGYSVSREKKESFPLTVTSAQKNPTAFYLCATRTRRGNNEQFFGPGTRLTVL.

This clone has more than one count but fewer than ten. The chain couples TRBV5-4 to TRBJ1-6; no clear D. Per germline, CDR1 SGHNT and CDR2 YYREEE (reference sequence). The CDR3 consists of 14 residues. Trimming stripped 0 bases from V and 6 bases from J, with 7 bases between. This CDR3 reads CASSLVGFNSPLHF. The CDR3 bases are TGTGCCAGCAGCTTGGTGGGCTTTAATTCACCCCTCCACTTT.

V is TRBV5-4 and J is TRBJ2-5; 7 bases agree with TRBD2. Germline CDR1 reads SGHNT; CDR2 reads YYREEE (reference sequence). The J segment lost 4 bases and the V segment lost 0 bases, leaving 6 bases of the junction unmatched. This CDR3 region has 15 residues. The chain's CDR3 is CASSLVRGRGETQYF. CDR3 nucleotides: TGTGCCAGCAGCTTGGTTCGGGGGAGGGGAGAGACCCAGTACTTC.

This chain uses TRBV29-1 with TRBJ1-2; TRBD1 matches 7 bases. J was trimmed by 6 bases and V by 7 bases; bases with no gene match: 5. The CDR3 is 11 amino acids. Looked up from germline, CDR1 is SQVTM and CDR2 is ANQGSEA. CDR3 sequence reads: CSDRQGDGYTF. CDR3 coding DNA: TGCAGCGATCGACAGGGAGATGGCTACACCTTC.

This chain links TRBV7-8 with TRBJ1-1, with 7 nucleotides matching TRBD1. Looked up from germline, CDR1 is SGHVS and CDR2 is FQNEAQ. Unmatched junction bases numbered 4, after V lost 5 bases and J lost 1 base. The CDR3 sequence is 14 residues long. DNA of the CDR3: TGTGCCAGCAGCCTGGGGACAGCGAACACTGAAGCTTTCTTT. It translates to CASSLGTANTEAFF.

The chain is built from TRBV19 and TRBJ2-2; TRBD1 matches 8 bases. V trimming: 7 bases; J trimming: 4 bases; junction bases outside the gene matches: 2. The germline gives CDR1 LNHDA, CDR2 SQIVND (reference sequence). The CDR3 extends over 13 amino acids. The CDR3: CASNDRGTGELFF. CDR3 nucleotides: TGTGCCAGTAACGACAGGGGCACCGGGGAGCTGTTTTTT.

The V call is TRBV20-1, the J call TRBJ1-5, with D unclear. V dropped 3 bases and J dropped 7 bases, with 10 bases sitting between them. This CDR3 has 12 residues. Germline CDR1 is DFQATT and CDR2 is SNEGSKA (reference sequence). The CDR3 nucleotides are TGCAGTGCTAGTTTTATGCAGCAGCCCCAGCATTTT. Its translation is CSASFMQQPQHF.

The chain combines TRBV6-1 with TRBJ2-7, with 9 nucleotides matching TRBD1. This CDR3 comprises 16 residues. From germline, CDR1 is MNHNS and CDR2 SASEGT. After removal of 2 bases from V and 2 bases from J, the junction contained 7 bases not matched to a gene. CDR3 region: CASSEIQGQGAYEQYF. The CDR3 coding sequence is TGTGCCAGCAGTGAAATTCAGGGACAGGGCGCCTACGAGCAGTACTTC.

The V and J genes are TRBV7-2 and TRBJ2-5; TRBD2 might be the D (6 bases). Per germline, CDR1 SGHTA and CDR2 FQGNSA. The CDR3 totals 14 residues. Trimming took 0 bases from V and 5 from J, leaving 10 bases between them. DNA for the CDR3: TGTGCCAGCAGCTTAGCTTCGGGACTGGAGACCCAGTACTTC. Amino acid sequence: CASSLASGLETQYF.